The present T cell receptor beta chain was sequenced within a study of blood T cell repertoires in COVID-19 (dated by TCRdb to the early 2020s). In the study overall: The collaborator samples originated in the United States, Italy and Spain and spanned the acute and convalescent phases of COVID-19. Subjects who had been exposed to COVID-19, were actively infected with it, or had recovered from it provided the deeply sampled blood TCRbeta repertoires that made up the dataset. The repertoires were released in a freely available public database meant as a resource for research on the immune response to SARS-CoV-2. The material from the prospective study consisted of cDNA or gDNA derived from T cells, B-cell-depleted T cells, or PBMCs. Nearly every sample came with metadata listing a de-identified subject ID, COVID-19 status, age in years and sex. Samples were obtained from the ongoing ImmuneRACE study (first 160 participants) and from about 1,300 subjects provided by 6 global collaborators. Where available, HLA class I and class II types were taken from metadata supplied by the sample provider and were not determined by assay-based typing.

TCRbeta CDR3 regions were amplified from genomic DNA using the immunoSEQ Assay, a bias-controlled multiplex PCR. The source study handled its data this way. Nucleated cell counts per sample were estimated from amplification of reference gene primers within the assay. To quantify the absolute abundance of each unique TCRbeta CDR3 rearrangement, sequence reads were collapsed and filtered. For each sample, productive Simpson clonality was calculated by taking the square root of Simpson's diversity index across productive rearrangements. The clones in this table, taken by TCRdb from immuneACCESS, are in-frame only. Not every clone is retained; where verified, under half of the shortfall comes from an unresolved V gene, and the cause of the rest is unknown. The V and J calls and clone size were taken over from that table, and D and trimming were inferred from the DNA. Present in this sample are under 40,000 clones, about 72% of which were seen just once. Clones ranked in the top ten supply roughly 7.5% of the sample.

Overall study results and their limits: The quantity of clinical and demographic metadata differed by source and by participant and was supplied without curation.

As regards this clone: The target of this receptor is not known. Base-call qualities are not available, and no considerably larger clone is one nucleotide away.

The CDR3 runs 13 amino acids, cysteine and phenylalanine included. CDR3 DNA only is kept here, 39 bases in frame from base 1. V is clipped by 4 bases and J by 9 bases, and the sequence between their germline boundaries is 14 bases long. CDR1 SGDLS and CDR2 YYNGEE are derived from the germline V gene. Collaborating institutions collected whole blood in K2EDTA tubes following their own protocols. Collaborator samples were shipped for TCRbeta analysis as frozen whole blood, isolated PBMCs, or DNA extracted from either sample type. Sequencing used peripheral blood. The receptor was derived from a woman aged 55-70 years with acute or convalescent COVID-19. Here the chain combines TRBV9 and TRBJ2-1; the D gene is possibly TRBD1, with 6 bases matching. The DNA sequence is as follows: TGTGCCAGCAGCCAGGTGGGGGCGGGTGAGCAGTTCTTC. This codes for CASSQVGAGEQFF. When the CDR3 is completed using the reference TRBV9 and TRBJ2-1 genes on either side, the full variable domain is DSGVTQTPKHLITATGQRVTLRCSPRSGDLSVYWYQQSLDQGLQFLIQYYNGEERAKGNILERFSAQQFPDLHSELNLSSLELGDSALYFCASSQVGAGEQFFGPGTRLTVL.